The source of this T cell receptor (beta chain) is a study of Ad26.COV2.S vaccination and SARS-CoV-2 variants. Looking at the study overall: By the intramuscular route, Ad26.COV2.S was given once, or twice 56 days apart.

Notes on the study in general: It was found that vaccine and placebo recipients had similar non-spike TCR breadth. Vaccinated individuals (as opposed to placebo recipients) had higher spike-specific TCR breadth.

With respect to this clone: Its antigen is unknown.

The protocol was immunoSEQ multiplex PCR, while the TCRdb copy is restricted to in-frame clones and leaves out a portion. The sample has 440,000 or so clones, less than 95% seen once; the top ten hold roughly 4.3%. Germline lookup yields CDR1 LGHNA and CDR2 YNFKEQ. The germline V and J ends were trimmed by 0 bases and 4 bases, with 15 bases remaining between them. CDR3 length equals 17 residues. Regarding treatment: around 19 received Ad26.COV2.S at low or high dose, single or two shots; 5 received placebo; per-sample allocation not given. Following the first vaccine or placebo injection, samples were taken on day 63.

This specimen consisted of peripheral blood, obtained in a trial of Ad26.COV2.S vaccine versus placebo. The chain recombines TRBV4-2 with TRBJ1-4; D may be TRBD1 (6 bases). This TCR was sampled from a person aged 18-65 years who received the Ad26.COV2.S COVID-19 vaccine or a placebo. The CDR3 here is CASSQDLGASLNEKLFF. In DNA, the CDR3 is TGTGCCAGCAGCCAAGATCTGGGGGCCAGTCTTAATGAAAAACTGTTTTTT.